This T cell receptor beta chain originates from a study of cytomegalovirus exposure and HLA in healthy donors. The count of this clone is one. Its antigen is currently unknown. Study results and limitations: Per published reports, the classifier diagnosed cytomegalovirus status with high specificity and sensitivity. A later analysis found first-cohort TCR clusters tended to co-occur in the roughly 120 validation repertoires.

Germline V gene lookup returns CDR1 KGHSH and CDR2 LQKENI. The CDR3 covers 13 residues. With 3 bases removed from V and 2 bases from J, the gap between germline ends came to 8 bases. Method: immunoSEQ multiplex PCR; TCRdb's copy keeps in-frame clones and lacks some. The sample has roughly 180,000 clones, approximately 86% seen once; the top ten hold roughly 7%. This rearrangement joins TRBV18 to TRBJ2-7; no firm D call. The sequence was collected from a man aged 30-40 years in good health and CMV-seropositive. The specimen was PBMCs. Written as DNA, the CDR3 is TGTGCCAGCTCACCTCGGGTCGCCTACGAGCAGTACTTC. It yields the protein CASSPRVAYEQYF.